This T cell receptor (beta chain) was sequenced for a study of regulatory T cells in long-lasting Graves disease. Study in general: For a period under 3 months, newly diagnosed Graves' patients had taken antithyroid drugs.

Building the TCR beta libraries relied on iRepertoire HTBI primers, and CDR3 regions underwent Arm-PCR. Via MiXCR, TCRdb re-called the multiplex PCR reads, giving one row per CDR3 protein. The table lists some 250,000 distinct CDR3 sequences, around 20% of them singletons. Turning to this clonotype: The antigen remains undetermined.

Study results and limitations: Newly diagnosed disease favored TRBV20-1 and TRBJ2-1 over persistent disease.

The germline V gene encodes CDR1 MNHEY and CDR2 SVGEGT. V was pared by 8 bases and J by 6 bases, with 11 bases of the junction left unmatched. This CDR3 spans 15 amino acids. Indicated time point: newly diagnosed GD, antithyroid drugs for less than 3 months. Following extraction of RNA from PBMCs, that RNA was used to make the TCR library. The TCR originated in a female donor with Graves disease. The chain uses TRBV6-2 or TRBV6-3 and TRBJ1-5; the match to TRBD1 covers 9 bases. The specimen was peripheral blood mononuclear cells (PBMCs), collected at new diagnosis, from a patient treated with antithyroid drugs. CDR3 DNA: TGTGCCAGCTCACCTACAGGGGGCCGGGGTCAGCCCCAGCATTTT. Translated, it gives CASSPTGGRGQPQHF.